Following are 7 T cell receptor beta chains from one sample sequenced in a study of T cells in Graves' hyperthyroidism and ophthalmopathy. Amplified TCR beta CDR3 regions came from RNA transcripts. The TCR CDR3 first-round RT-PCR relied on the HTBI primer set. Using its own MiXCR run on the multiplex PCR reads, TCRdb lists one record per CDR3 protein. The data show more than 500,000 distinct CDR3 sequences, 12% to 15% seen once. Sequencing used blood. The receptors shown here come from a middle-aged woman with Graves' hyperthyroidism.

This clonotype showed up many times. This chain connects TRBV19 to TRBJ2-7, with D possibly called TRBD1 or TRBD2 (5 bases each). The germline gives CDR1 LNHDA, CDR2 SQIVND (reference sequence). The CDR3 runs to 13 residues. Trimming left V 4 bases short and J 4 bases short, with 11 bases between. CDR3: CASSTRDGYEQYF. DNA for the CDR3: TGTGCCAGTAGTACTCGGGACGGGTACGAGCAGTACTTC.

In this sample, this clonotype turned up a few times. The chain is built from TRBV3-1 and TRBJ1-2, with D unclear. The CDR3 runs 14 residues. Germline CDR1 LGHDT, CDR2 YNNKEL (reference sequence). Trimming took 0 bases from V and 4 from J, leaving 9 bases between them. The CDR3 is CASSQETRSYGYTF. CDR3 DNA: TGTGCCAGCAGCCAAGAGACACGGAGCTATGGCTACACCTTC.

The chain recombines TRBV6-1 with TRBJ2-2; 10 bases fit TRBD1. The CDR3 runs to 16 residues. The germline gives CDR1 MNHNS, CDR2 SASEGT. V gave up 4 bases and J gave up 4 bases; unmatched junction bases: 6. CDR3 sequence reads: CASSARQGAGTGELFF. The CDR3 region has the DNA TGTGCCAGCAGTGCCAGACAGGGGGCGGGCACCGGGGAGCTGTTTTTT.

This clonotype was recorded many times. The chain has TRBV7-2 and TRBJ2-7; maybe TRBD1 (6 bases). CDR1 is SGHTA, CDR2 FQGNSA, per germline. CDR3 length equals 14 residues. Between the trimmed V and J ends, which lost 4 bases and 6 bases, there was a span of 16 bases. The CDR3: CASSSQDSRSEQYF. DNA of the CDR3: TGTGCCAGCAGCTCCCAGGACAGCAGATCCGAGCAGTACTTC.

This clonotype was seen a handful of times. In nucleotides, the CDR3 is TGTGCCAGCTCACCAAACCAGGGGCCCTTGAACACTGAAGCTTTCTTT. As protein: CASSPNQGPLNTEAFF. The gene calls are TRBV18 and TRBJ1-1, with D perhaps TRBD1 (6 bases). V dropped 2 bases and J dropped 0 bases, with 13 bases sitting between them. The germline V gene encodes CDR1 KGHSH and CDR2 LQKENI. The CDR3 covers 16 residues.

This clonotype was seen ten or more times. The V gene is TRBV19, the J gene TRBJ2-3; 11 bases are shared with TRBD1. After removal of 7 bases from V and 2 bases from J, the junction contained 8 bases not matched to a gene. CDR1 LNHDA and CDR2 SQIVND come from the germline V gene (reference sequence). The CDR3 covers 16 residues. The CDR3, as DNA: TGTGCCAGTACCCCCGGGACAGGGGGTAACACAGATACGCAGTATTTT. Translation gives CASTPGTGGNTDTQYF.

Of note for this clonotype: A much larger clone is a single base away; this may be a read error. The chain recombines TRBV12-3 or TRBV12-4 with TRBJ1-5; D gene unclear. The CDR3 extends over 14 amino acids. The CDR3: CANSLILRDQPQHF. The CDR3 nucleotides are TGTGCCAACAGTTTGATTCTACGCGATCAGCCCCAGCATTTT.